The source of this T cell receptor beta chain is a study of blood T cell repertoires in COVID-19 (dated by TCRdb to about 2020). Looking at the study overall: Samples covering the acute and convalescent phases of COVID-19 were provided by collaborators in the United States, Italy and Spain. The prospective study material was composed of cDNA or gDNA derived from T cells, B-cell-depleted T cells, or PBMCs. Subjects who had been exposed to COVID-19, were actively infected with it, or had recovered from it provided the deeply sampled blood TCRbeta repertoires that made up the dataset. The repertoires were released in a freely available public database meant as a resource for research on the immune response to SARS-CoV-2. Samples were obtained from the ongoing ImmuneRACE study (first 160 participants) and from over 1,000 subjects provided by 6 global collaborators. The sample metadata nearly always contained a de-identified subject ID, COVID-19 status, age in years and sex. HLA class I and class II types, where available, came from metadata supplied by the sample provider rather than from assay-based typing.

Enrolling through a virtual design, the prospective study's participants ranged in age from roughly 18 to 95 years and lived across some 22 United States geographic areas. In the prospective study, participants were assigned to cohorts based on the clinical history participants reported in a screening survey and a study questionnaire. Recovered participants in ImmuneRACE Cohort 3 were defined as having two consecutive negative NP/OP PCR tests, clearance from a healthcare professional, or resolution of symptoms. Each participant in the prospective study had whole blood, serum and a nasopharyngeal or oropharyngeal swab collected by mobile phlebotomists. Prospective study participants could optionally give additional blood draws and questionnaires over a roughly 2-month period. Blood samples from the prospective study were shipped frozen or at room temperature prior to DNA extraction. The immunoSEQ Assay, a bias-controlled multiplex PCR, was used to amplify TCRbeta CDR3 regions from genomic DNA. Turning to the authors' computational methods: Within the assay, amplification of reference gene primers was used to estimate how many nucleated cells each sample contained. Sequence reads were collapsed and filtered to measure the absolute abundance of every unique TCRbeta CDR3 rearrangement. For each sample, productive Simpson clonality was calculated as the square root of Simpson's diversity index across productive rearrangements. Here the immuneACCESS table is served through TCRdb, limited to in-frame sequences with V and J called. Missing clones are a known gap in these copies; in checked studies unresolved V genes cover under half, and the rest lacks a known reason. That table supplies the V and J calls and clone size; D and trimming were determined from the DNA. This sample comprises roughly 180,000 clones, more than 65% of them detected only once. About a sixth of the sample is held by the ten biggest clonotypes.

This clone was counted between two and nine times. Its recognized antigen is unknown. No clone much larger than this one lies a single base away; base qualities are absent. Study-wide conclusions, independent of this receptor: How much clinical and demographic metadata was included differed by source and by participant, and the metadata was provided uncurated.

Relative to germline, V is 6 bases shorter and J is 5 bases shorter, with 17 bases between their ends. Taken from cysteine to phenylalanine, the CDR3 has 14 residues. The retained sequence is limited to the CDR3, 42 bases, with the frame set at the first base. The germline V gene specifies SGDLS as CDR1 and YYNGEE as CDR2. The rearrangement combines TRBV9 with TRBJ1-2; TRBD1 is perhaps the D gene, given 6 matching bases. The sequencing sample was made of PBMCs or T cells enriched from blood (not recorded which). This TCR came from a man aged 55 to 70 who had recovered from COVID-19. The DNA sequence follows: TGTGCCAGCACCAAGGACAGCACAAGTTATGGCTACACCTTC. Its product reads: CASTKDSTSYGYTF.